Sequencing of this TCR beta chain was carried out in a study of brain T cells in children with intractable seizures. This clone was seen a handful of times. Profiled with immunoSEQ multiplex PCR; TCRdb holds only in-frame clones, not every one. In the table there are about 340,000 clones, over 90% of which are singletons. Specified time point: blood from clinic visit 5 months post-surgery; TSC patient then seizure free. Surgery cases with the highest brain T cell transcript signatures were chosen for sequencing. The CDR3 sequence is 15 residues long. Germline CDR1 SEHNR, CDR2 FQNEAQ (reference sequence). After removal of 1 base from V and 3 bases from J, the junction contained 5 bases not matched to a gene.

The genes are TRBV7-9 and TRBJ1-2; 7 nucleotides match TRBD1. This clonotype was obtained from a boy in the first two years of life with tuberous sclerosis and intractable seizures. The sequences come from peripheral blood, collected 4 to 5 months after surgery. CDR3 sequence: CASSLGSGTDYGYTF. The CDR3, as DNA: TGTGCCAGCAGCTTAGGGAGCGGGACAGACTATGGCTACACCTTC.